Sequencing of this TCR beta chain was carried out in a study of OX40 agonist ivuxolimab in advanced cancers. Study-level information: Patients received ivuxolimab, an agonistic anti-OX40 (CD134) antibody. The dose-escalation cohort was around 83% male, with a mean age of about 56 years, ranging about 20 to 85. Study findings and constraints: CD8+ T cells showed, on average, more clonal expansion than CD4+ cells.

Trimming took off 2 bases at V and 6 bases at J, with 8 bases between the two ends. The germline V gene has CDR1 GTSNPN and CDR2 SVGIG (reference sequence). The CDR3 extends over 11 amino acids. Researchers took blood at baseline, on cycle 4 day 1, and on cycle 7 day 1. Worth noting for this clone: Its specificity is unknown.

Sequencing used immunoSEQ multiplex PCR; TCRdb keeps in-frame clones, though not all of them. The data show 60,000 to 85,000 clones, more than 75% seen once. This receptor was identified in an adult with an advanced solid tumor such as melanoma, head and neck, liver or kidney cancer. Sequenced here: CD4+ or CD8+ T cells sorted from blood, sampled in a trial of the OX40 agonist ivuxolimab. V and J are TRBV30 and TRBJ2-7; D is possibly TRBD1 (6 bases). For the CDR3, the DNA is TGTGCCTGGAGTATCAGGGGCGAGCAGTACTTC. Its translation: CAWSIRGEQYF.